Included here is one T cell receptor (beta chain) sequence, with context. Germline CDR1 and CDR2: SGHRS and YFSETQ. V trimming: 4 bases; J trimming: 4 bases; junction bases outside the gene matches: 8. This CDR3 spans 15 amino acids. The method was immunoSEQ multiplex PCR; TCRdb's version includes in-frame clones alone and lacks a portion of them. Of around 120,000 clones listed, 87% were seen once; the top ten hold about 8.7%. This sample was included in a study of control samples from healthy donors and cancer patients. The rearrangement joins TRBV5-1 to TRBJ2-1; 7 bases are shared with TRBD2. This TCR came from a man aged 40-49 years in good health. Input material: blood. The chain's CDR3 is CASSLGEGPYNEQFF. DNA for the CDR3: TGCGCCAGCAGCCTGGGGGAGGGCCCATACAATGAGCAGTTCTTC. The whole variable domain, filled in from reference TRBV5-1 and TRBJ2-1, reads KAGVTQTPRYLIKTRGQQVTLSCSPISGHRSVSWYQQTPGQGLQFLFEYFSETQRNKGNFPGRFSGRQFSNSRSEMNVSTLELGDSALYLCASSLGEGPYNEQFFGPGTRLTVL.